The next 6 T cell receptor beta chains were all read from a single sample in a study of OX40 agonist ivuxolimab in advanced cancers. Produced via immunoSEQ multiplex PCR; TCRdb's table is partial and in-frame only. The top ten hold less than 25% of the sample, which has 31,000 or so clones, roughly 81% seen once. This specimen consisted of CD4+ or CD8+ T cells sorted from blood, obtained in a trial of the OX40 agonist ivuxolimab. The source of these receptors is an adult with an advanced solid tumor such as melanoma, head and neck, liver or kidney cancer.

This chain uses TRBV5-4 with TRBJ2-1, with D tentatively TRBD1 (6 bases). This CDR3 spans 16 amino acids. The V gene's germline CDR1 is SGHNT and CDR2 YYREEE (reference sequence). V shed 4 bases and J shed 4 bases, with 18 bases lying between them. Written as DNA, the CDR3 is TGTGCCAGCAGCCCCCAGGGTGGGACATATTACAATGAGCAGTTCTTC. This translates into CASSPQGGTYYNEQFF.

The CDR3 DNA sequence: TGTGCCAGCAGTTTAGGGCAGTCGAGACAGCCCCAGCATTTT. Its protein product is CASSLGQSRQPQHF. The chain combines TRBV28 with TRBJ1-5; unclear D gene. Germline CDR1 is MDHEN and CDR2 is SYDVKM. CDR3 length equals 14 residues. V gave up 2 bases and J gave up 7 bases, with 12 bases separating them.

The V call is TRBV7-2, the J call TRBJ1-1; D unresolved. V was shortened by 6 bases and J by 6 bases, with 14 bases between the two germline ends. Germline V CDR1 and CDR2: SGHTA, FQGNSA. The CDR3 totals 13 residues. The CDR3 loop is CASRTSANSEAFF. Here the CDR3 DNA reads TGTGCCAGCAGGACGTCGGCAAACTCTGAAGCTTTCTTT.

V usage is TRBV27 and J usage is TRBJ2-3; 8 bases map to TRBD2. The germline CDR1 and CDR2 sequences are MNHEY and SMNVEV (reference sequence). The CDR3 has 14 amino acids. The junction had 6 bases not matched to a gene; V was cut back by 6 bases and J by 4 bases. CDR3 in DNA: TGTGCCAGCAGCCGAGGACTAGCCCCAGATACGCAGTATTTT. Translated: CASSRGLAPDTQYF.

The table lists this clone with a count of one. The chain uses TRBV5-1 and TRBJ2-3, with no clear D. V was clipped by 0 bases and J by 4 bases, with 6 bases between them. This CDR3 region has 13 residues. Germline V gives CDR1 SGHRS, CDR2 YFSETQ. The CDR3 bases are TGCGCCAGCAGCTTGGTCCCCGCAGATACGCAGTATTTT. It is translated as CASSLVPADTQYF. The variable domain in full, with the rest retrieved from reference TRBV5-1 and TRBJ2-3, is KAGVTQTPRYLIKTRGQQVTLSCSPISGHRSVSWYQQTPGQGLQFLFEYFSETQRNKGNFPGRFSGRQFSNSRSEMNVSTLELGDSALYLCASSLVPADTQYFGPGTRLTVL.

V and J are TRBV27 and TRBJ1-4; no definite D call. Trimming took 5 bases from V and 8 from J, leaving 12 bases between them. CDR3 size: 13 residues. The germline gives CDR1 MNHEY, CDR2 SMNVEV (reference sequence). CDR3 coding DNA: TGTGCCAGCAGTATTCGATTAAGGGAAAAACTGTTTTTT. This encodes CASSIRLREKLFF.